The clone carrying this T cell receptor delta chain appeared a few times. With a far larger clone one base away, a read error is the likely cause. TCRdb re-called the reads via CATT. In the table there are roughly 2,000 delta-chain clones, 0.9% to 1.1% of which are singletons. This CDR3 region has 20 residues. With V trimmed by 1 base and J by 0 bases, 6 bases remained unmatched. Per germline, CDR1 GEAIGNYY and CDR2 EKD. This sample was taken from a study of gamma-delta chains in newborns, infants, children. Input material: blood. This sequence originates from a child who was a newborn, infant or young child, either healthy, febrile or measles-vaccinated (not recorded which). The rearrangement uses TRDV2 and TRDJ3, with 12 positions matching TRDD3. CDR3 in DNA: TGTGCCTGTGACACGTGCTGGGGGATACGGAGCTCCTGGGACACCCGACAGATGTTTTTC. As protein: CACDTCWGIRSSWDTRQMFF.